The text below deals with one T cell receptor (beta chain). Its antigen is still unknown. The donors (healthy individuals) were bone marrow donors. This sample was included in a study of cytomegalovirus exposure and HLA in healthy donors. Study findings and constraints: With further analysis later on, most CMV-associated TCR beta chains appeared HLA-restricted. The authors reported that TCR beta sequences could predict HLA-A and HLA-B alleles. These predictions were accurate for most subjects in the first cohort. According to the study, 160 or so TCR beta chains were cytomegalovirus-associated.

PCR used 60 Vbeta primers and 13 Jbeta primers. Method: immunoSEQ multiplex PCR; TCRdb's copy keeps in-frame clones and lacks some. The data contain some 120,000 clones, around 80% of them singletons. Germline V gene lookup returns CDR1 SGHNT and CDR2 YENEEA. The CDR3 is made up of 20 amino acids. V shed 0 bases, J shed 0 bases, and the junction held 14 bases outside the gene matches. The sequenced sample consisted of PBMCs. The chain joins TRBV11-3 to TRBJ1-5, with TRBD1 matching over 7 bases. This TCR was recovered from a man aged 18-30 years in good health and CMV-seronegative. CDR3 region: CASSLDLWDSKFYSNQPQHF. The DNA of the CDR3 is TGTGCCAGCAGCTTAGATCTGTGGGACAGCAAGTTTTATAGCAATCAGCCCCAGCATTTT.